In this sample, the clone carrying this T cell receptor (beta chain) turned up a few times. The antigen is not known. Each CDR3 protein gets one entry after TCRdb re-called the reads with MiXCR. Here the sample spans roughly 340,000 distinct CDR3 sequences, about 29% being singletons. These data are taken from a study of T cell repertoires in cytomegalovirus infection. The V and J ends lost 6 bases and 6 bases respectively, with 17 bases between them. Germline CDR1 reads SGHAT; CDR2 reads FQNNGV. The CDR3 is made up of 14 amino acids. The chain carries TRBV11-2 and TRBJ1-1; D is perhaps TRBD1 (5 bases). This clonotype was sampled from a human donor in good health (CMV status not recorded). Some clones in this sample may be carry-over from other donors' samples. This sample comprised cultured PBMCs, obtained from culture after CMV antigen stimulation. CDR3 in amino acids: CASRTARGRSEAFF. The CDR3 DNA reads TGTGCCAGCAGAACTGCCCGGGGACGGTCTGAAGCTTTCTTT.